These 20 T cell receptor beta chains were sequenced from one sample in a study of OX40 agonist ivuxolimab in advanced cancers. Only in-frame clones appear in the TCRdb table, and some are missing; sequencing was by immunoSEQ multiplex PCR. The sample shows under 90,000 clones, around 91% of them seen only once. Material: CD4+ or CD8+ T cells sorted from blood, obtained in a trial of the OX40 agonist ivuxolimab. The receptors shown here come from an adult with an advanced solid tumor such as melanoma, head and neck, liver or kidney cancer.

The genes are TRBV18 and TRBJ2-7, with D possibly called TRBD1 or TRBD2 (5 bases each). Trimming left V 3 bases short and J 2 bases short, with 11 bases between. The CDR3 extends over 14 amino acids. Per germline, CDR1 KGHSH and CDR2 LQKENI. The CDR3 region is CASSPETGPYEQYF. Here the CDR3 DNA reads TGTGCCAGCTCACCCGAGACGGGACCCTACGAGCAGTACTTC. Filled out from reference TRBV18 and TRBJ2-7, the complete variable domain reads NAGVMQNPRHLVRRRGQEARLRCSPMKGHSHVYWYRQLPEEGLKFMVYLQKENIIDESGMPKERFSAEFPKEGPSILRIQQVVRGDSAAYFCASSPETGPYEQYFGPGTRLTVT.

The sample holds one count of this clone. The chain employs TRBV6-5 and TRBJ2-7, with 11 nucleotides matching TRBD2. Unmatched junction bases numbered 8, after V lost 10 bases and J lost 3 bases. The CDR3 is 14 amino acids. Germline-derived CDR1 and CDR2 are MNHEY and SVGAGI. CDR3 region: CAIQGTSGNYEQYF. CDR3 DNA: TGTGCCATCCAAGGGACTAGCGGAAACTACGAGCAGTACTTC.

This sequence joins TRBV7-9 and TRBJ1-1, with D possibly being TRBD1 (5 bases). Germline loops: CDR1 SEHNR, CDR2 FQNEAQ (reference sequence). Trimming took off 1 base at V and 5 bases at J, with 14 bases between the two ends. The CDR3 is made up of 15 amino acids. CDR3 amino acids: CASSLVTGGETEAFF. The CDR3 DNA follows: TGTGCCAGCAGCTTAGTGACGGGGGGTGAGACTGAAGCTTTCTTT.

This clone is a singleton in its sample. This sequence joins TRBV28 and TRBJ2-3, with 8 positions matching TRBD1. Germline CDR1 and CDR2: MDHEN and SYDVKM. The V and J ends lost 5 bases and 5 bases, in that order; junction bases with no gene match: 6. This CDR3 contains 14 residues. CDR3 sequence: CASSLRGQGDTQYF. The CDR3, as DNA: TGTGCCAGCAGTCTCAGGGGGCAGGGAGATACGCAGTATTTT.

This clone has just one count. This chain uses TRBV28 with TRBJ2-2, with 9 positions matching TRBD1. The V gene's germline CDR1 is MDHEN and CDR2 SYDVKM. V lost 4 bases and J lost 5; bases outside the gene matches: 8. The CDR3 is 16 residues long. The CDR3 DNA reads TGTGCCAGCAGTTCATCCGGGACAGGGATTACCGGGGAGCTGTTTTTT. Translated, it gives CASSSSGTGITGELFF.

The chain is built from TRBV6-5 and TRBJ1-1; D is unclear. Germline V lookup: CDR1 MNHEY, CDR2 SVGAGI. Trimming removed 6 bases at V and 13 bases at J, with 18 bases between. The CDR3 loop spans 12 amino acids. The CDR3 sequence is CASSAGRGRVFF. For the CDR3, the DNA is TGTGCCAGCAGCGCCGGTCGGGGAAGGGTTTTCTTT.

CDR3 residues: CASSHETGLYGYTF. The DNA of the CDR3 is TGTGCCAGCAGCCACGAGACAGGCCTCTATGGCTACACCTTC. V gene TRBV7-8 combines with J gene TRBJ1-2; a possible D gene is TRBD1 (6 bases). Trimming left V 5 bases short and J 4 bases short, with 14 bases between. The CDR3 length is 14 residues. Germline V gives CDR1 SGHVS, CDR2 FQNEAQ.

The DNA for the CDR3 is TGTGCCAGCAACGCGTTTCGGCATTCACCCCTCCACTTT. Translated: CASNAFRHSPLHF. V and J are TRBV2 and TRBJ1-6; no reliable D call. The V gene's germline CDR1 is SNHLY and CDR2 FYNNEI. V lost 7 bases and J lost 8, with 12 bases in between. This CDR3 comprises 13 residues. The full variable domain, rest sourced from reference TRBV2 and TRBJ1-6, is EPEVTQTPSHQVTQMGQEVILRCVPISNHLYFYWYRQILGQKVEFLVSFYNNEISEKSEIFDDQFSVERPDGSNFTLKIRSTKLEDSAMYFCASNAFRHSPLHFGNGTRLTVT.

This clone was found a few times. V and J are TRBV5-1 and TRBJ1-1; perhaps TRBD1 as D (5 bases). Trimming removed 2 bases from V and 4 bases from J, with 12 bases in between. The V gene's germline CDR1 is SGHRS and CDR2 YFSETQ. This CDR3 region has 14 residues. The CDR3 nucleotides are TGCGCCAGCAGCTTAGGGCCGGGGGGCACTGAAGCTTTCTTT. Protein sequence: CASSLGPGGTEAFF.

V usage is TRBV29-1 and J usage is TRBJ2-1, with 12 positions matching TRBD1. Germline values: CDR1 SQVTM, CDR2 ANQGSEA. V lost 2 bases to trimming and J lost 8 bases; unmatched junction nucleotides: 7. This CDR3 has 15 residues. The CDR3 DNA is TGCAGCGTTGAAAATTTTGGGACAGGGGGCCATGAGCAGTTCTTC. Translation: CSVENFGTGGHEQFF.

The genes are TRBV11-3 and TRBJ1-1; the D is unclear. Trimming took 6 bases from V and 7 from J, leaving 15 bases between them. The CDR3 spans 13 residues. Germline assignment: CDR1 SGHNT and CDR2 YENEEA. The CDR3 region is CASSPTSGVEAFF. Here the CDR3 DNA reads TGTGCCAGCAGTCCTACCAGTGGGGTTGAAGCTTTCTTT.

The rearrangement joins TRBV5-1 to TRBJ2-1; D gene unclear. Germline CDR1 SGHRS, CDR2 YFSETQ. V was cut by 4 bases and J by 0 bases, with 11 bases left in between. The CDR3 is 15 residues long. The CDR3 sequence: CASSPVTSSYNEQFF. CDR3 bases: TGCGCCAGCAGCCCCGTCACGAGCTCCTACAATGAGCAGTTCTTC.

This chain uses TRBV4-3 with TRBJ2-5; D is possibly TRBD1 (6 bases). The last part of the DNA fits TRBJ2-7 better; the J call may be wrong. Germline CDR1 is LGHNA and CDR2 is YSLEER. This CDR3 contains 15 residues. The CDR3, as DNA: TGCGCCAGCAGCCCCATAATATCGACAGGCTACGAGCAGTACTTC. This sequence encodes CASSPIISTGYEQYF.

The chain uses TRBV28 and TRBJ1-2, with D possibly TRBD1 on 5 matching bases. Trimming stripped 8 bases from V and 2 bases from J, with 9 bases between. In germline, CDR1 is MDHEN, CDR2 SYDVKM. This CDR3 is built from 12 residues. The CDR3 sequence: CASGAENYGYTF. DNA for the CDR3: TGTGCCAGCGGGGCGGAGAACTATGGCTACACCTTC.

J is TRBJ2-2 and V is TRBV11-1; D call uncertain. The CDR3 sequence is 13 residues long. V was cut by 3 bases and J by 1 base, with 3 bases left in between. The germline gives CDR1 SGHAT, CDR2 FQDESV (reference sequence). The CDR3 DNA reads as TGTGCCAGCAGCTTCGGGAACACCGGGGAGCTGTTTTTT. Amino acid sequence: CASSFGNTGELFF.

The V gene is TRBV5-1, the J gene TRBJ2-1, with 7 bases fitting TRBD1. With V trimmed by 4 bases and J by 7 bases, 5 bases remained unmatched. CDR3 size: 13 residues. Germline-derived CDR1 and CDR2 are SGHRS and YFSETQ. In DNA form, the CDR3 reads TGCGCCAGCAGCATGACAGGGTTGAATGAGCAGTTCTTC. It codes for CASSMTGLNEQFF.

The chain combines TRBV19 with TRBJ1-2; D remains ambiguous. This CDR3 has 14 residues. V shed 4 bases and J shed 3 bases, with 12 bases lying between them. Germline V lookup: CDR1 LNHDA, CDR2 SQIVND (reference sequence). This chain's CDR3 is CASSTGRTHYGYTF. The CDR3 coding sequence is TGTGCCAGTAGTACCGGCAGGACTCACTATGGCTACACCTTC.

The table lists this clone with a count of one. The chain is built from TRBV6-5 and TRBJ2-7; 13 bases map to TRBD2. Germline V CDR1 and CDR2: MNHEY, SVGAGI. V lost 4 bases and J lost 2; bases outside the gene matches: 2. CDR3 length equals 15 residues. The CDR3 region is CASSFTSGRAYEQYF. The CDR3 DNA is TGTGCCAGCAGTTTCACTAGCGGGAGGGCCTACGAGCAGTACTTC.

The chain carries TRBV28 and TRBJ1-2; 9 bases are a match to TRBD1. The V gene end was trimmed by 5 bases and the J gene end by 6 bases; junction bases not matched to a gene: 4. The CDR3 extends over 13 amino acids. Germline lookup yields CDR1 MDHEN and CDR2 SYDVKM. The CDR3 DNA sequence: TGTGCCAGCAGTGACAGGGGGGCGGATGGCTACACCTTC. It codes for CASSDRGADGYTF.

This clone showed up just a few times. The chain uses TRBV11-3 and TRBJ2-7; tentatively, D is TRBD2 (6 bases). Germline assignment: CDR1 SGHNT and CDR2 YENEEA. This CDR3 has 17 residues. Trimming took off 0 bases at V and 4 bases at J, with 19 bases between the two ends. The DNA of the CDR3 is TGTGCCAGCAGCTTAGATCTGGGGGGAAGGGAAATTTACGAGCAGTACTTC. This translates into CASSLDLGGREIYEQYF.